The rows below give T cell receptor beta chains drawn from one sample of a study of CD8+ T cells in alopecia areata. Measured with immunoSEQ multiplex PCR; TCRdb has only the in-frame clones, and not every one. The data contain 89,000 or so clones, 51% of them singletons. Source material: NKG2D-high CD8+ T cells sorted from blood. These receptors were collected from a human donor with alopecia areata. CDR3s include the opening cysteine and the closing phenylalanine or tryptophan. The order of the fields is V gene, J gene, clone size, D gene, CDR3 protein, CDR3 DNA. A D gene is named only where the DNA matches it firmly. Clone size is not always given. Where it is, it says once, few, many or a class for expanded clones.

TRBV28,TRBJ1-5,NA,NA,CASSLFRGTGSNQPQHF,TGTGCCAGCAGTTTATTTCGGGGGACGGGTAGCAATCAGCCCCAGCATTTT
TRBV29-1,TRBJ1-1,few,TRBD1,CSVFAGDREAFF,TGCAGCGTTTTCGCGGGGGACAGGGAAGCTTTCTTT
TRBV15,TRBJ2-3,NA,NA,CATSAGGVPSTDTQYF,TGTGCCACCAGCGCCGGTGGGGTTCCTAGCACAGATACGCAGTATTTT
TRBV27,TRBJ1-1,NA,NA,CASSLAMHTEAFF,TGTGCCAGCAGTTTAGCAATGCACACTGAAGCTTTCTTT
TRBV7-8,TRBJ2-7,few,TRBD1,CASSVGQAYEQYF,TGTGCCAGCAGCGTGGGACAGGCCTACGAGCAGTACTTC
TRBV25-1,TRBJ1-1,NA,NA,CASSGSWTEAFF,TGTGCCAGCTCAGGGAGTTGGACTGAAGCTTTCTTT
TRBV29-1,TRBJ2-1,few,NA,CSVLSLGYNEQFF,TGCAGCGTTCTGTCTCTTGGCTACAATGAGCAGTTCTTC
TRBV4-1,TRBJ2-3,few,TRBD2,CASRTSGNTDTQYF,TGCGCCAGCAGAACTAGCGGAAACACAGATACGCAGTATTTT
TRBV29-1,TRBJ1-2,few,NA,CSVGQDDYGYTF,TGCAGCGTTGGGCAGGACGACTATGGCTACACCTTC
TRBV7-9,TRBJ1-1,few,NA,CASRSRDTASNFTEAFF,TGTGCCAGCAGATCTCGGGACACCGCCTCAAATTTCACTGAAGCTTTCTTT
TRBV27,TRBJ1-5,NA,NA,CASSLSGSGHQPQHF,TGTGCCAGCAGTTTATCTGGCAGCGGACATCAGCCCCAGCATTTT
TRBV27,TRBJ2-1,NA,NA,CASSLRGASYNEQFF,TGTGCCAGCAGTTTAAGGGGGGCATCCTACAATGAGCAGTTCTTC
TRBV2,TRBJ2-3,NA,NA,CASRYTDTQYF,TGTGCCAGCAGGTACACAGATACGCAGTATTTT
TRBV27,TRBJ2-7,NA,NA,CASSWDWGIQYF,TGTGCCAGCAGTTGGGATTGGGGGATTCAGTACTTC
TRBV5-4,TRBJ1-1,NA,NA,CASSLETGAEAFF,TGTGCCAGCAGCTTGGAAACGGGGGCAGAAGCTTTCTTT
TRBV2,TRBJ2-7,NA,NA,CASNNEQYF,TGTGCCAGCAATAACGAGCAGTACTTC
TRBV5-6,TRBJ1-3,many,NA,CASSAGSYSGNTIYF,TGTGCCAGCAGCGCCGGGTCCTACTCTGGAAACACCATATATTTT
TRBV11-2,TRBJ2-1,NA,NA,CASSFGTPNEQFF,TGTGCCAGCAGCTTTGGGACTCCCAATGAGCAGTTCTTC
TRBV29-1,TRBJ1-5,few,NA,CSLNYPGLLNQPQHF,TGCAGCTTAAACTATCCGGGGCTTCTCAATCAGCCCCAGCATTTT
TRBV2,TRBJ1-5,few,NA,CASSEGHGNQPQHF,TGTGCCAGCAGTGAAGGGCATGGCAATCAGCCCCAGCATTTT
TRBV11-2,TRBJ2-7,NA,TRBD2,CASSFGPAGYEQYF,TGTGCCAGCAGCTTCGGCCCAGCGGGGTACGAGCAGTACTTC
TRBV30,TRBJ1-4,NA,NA,CAWREAFGRIATNEKLFF,TGTGCCTGGAGAGAGGCTTTTGGTCGTATTGCAACTAATGAAAAACTGTTTTTT
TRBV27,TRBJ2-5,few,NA,CASSELGSETQYF,TGTGCCAGCAGTGAATTGGGGTCGGAGACCCAGTACTTC
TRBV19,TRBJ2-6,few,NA,CASSTLPDGPGANVLTF,TGTGCCAGTAGTACCCTCCCCGACGGCCCTGGGGCCAACGTCCTGACTTTC
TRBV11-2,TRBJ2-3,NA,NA,CASSLGGTDTQYF,TGTGCCAGCAGCTTGGGAGGCACAGATACGCAGTATTTT
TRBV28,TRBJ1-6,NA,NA,CASSLGQGNSPLHF,TGTGCCAGCAGTTTAGGCCAGGGTAATTCACCCCTCCACTTT
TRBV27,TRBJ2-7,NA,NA,CASIGVYEQYF,TGTGCCAGCATTGGTGTTTACGAGCAGTACTTC
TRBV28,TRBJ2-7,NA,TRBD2,CASSLTWLAGRSYEQYF,TGTGCCAGCAGTCTCACCTGGCTAGCGGGGAGGTCCTACGAGCAGTACTTC
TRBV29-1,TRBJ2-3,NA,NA,CSLWGDPQYF,TGCAGCCTCTGGGGGGACCCGCAGTATTTT
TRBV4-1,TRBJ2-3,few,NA,CASSQEMWRTDTQYF,TGCGCCAGCAGCCAAGAAATGTGGAGGACAGATACGCAGTATTTT
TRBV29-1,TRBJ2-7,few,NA,CSARRDIAYEQYF,TGCAGCGCCCGCCGGGACATAGCCTACGAGCAGTACTTC
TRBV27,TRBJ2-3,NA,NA,CASSSDTDTQYF,TGTGCCAGCAGTTCCGACACAGATACGCAGTATTTT
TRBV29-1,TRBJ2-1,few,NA,CSVGTAIQGNEQFF,TGCAGCGTCGGAACAGCAATCCAAGGGAATGAGCAGTTCTTC
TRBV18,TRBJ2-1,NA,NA,CASSPVGPGNNEQFF,TGTGCCAGCTCACCAGTGGGTCCGGGGAACAATGAGCAGTTCTTC
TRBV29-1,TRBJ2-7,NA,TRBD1,CSVIRDSSYEQYF,TGCAGCGTCATCCGGGACAGCTCCTACGAGCAGTACTTC
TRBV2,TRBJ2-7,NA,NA,CASSYRASYEQYF,TGTGCCAGCAGCTACAGGGCCTCCTACGAGCAGTACTTC
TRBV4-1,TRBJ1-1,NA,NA,CASSQGPYTEAFF,TGCGCCAGCAGCCAAGGCCCGTACACTGAAGCTTTCTTT
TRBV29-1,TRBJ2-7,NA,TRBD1,CSAIPGQGYEQYF,TGCAGCGCCATACCGGGACAGGGCTACGAGCAGTACTTC
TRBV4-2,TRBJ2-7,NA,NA,CASSPTVPDTYEQYF,TGTGCCAGCAGCCCAACCGTCCCTGATACCTACGAGCAGTACTTC
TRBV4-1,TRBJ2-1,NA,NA,CASSQDLSGGNEQFF,TGCGCCAGCAGCCAAGATTTGAGCGGCGGCAATGAGCAGTTCTTC
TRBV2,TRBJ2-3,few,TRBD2,CASSEDFLAGTTDTQYF,TGTGCCAGCAGTGAAGATTTCTTAGCGGGGACCACAGATACGCAGTATTTT
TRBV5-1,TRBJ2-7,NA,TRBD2,CASSLTAGTRTYEQYF,TGCGCCAGCAGCCTGACCGCCGGGACTAGAACCTACGAGCAGTACTTC
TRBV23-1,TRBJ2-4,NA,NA,CASSHWEGTLAKNIQYF,TGCGCCAGCAGTCACTGGGAAGGGACTTTAGCCAAAAACATTCAGTACTTC
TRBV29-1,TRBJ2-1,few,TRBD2,CSVEPGTRRYNEQFF,TGCAGCGTTGAACCCGGGACTAGAAGGTACAATGAGCAGTTCTTC
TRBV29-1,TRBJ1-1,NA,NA,CSGRQLNTEAFF,TGCAGCGGCCGACAGTTGAACACTGAAGCTTTCTTT
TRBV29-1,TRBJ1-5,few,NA,CSVELSPNQPQHF,TGCAGCGTTGAGCTGTCCCCAAATCAGCCCCAGCATTTT
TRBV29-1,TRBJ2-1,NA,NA,CSVVAPGQVYNEQFF,TGCAGCGTTGTTGCCCCGGGACAAGTCTACAATGAGCAGTTCTTC
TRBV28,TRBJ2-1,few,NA,CASDTGSNEQFF,TGTGCCAGCGACACAGGGTCCAATGAGCAGTTCTTC
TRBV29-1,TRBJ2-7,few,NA,CSSQGGSGGLYEQYF,TGCAGCTCCCAAGGGGGGTCAGGGGGACTCTACGAGCAGTACTTC
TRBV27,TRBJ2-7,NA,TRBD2,CASSSGTSGGVLEEQYF,TGTGCCAGCAGTTCCGGGACTAGCGGGGGGGTATTAGAAGAGCAGTACTTC
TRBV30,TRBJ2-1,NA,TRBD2,CACWTSHIRNEQFF,TGTGCCTGCTGGACTAGCCATATAAGGAATGAGCAGTTCTTC
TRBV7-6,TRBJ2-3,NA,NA,CASSLGALSTDTQYF,TGTGCCAGCAGCTTAGGGGCCCTTAGCACAGATACGCAGTATTTT
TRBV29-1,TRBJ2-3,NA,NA,CSVDDTQYF,TGCAGCGTTGATGATACGCAGTATTTT
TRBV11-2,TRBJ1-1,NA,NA,CASSSLARNTEAFF,TGTGCCAGCAGCTCCCTTGCGCGGAACACTGAAGCTTTCTTT
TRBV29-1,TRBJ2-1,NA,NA,CSVDSPSADNEQFF,TGCAGCGTTGATTCGCCTAGCGCCGACAATGAGCAGTTCTTC
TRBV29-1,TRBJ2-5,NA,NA,CSVLTLETQYF,TGCAGCGTTCTTACCCTAGAGACCCAGTACTTC
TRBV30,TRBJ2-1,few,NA,CAWSVLNEQFF,TGTGCCTGGAGTGTTTTGAATGAGCAGTTCTTC
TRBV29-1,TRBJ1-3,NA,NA,CSVWSDGGNTIYF,TGCAGCGTTTGGTCGGACGGGGGAAACACCATATATTTT
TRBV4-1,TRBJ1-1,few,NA,CASSQDPKGRNTEAFF,TGCGCCAGCAGCCAAGACCCCAAGGGGAGAAACACTGAAGCTTTCTTT